These T cell receptor beta chains were read from a single sample in a study of blood T cells in healthy people across ages. TCRdb independently ran MiXCR on the 5' RACE reads; one entry per CDR3 protein. Of approximately 850,000 distinct CDR3 sequences listed, around 42% were seen once; the top ten hold roughly a fifth. Sequenced material: blood. All receptors derive from a man aged 55 to 70 in good health. The CDR3 runs from the conserved cysteine through the conserved F or W. The D gene is left open where the match is weak. Some rows mark clone size as missing; the rest say once, few, many or name a class of expanded clone.

clone_size: few; j_call: TRBJ1-4; v_call: TRBV5-5; d_call: -; cdr3_aa: CASSFAPGLGNEKLFF; cdr3_nt: TGTGCCAGCAGCTTCGCGCCAGGGCTGGGTAATGAAAAACTGTTTTTT
clone_size: -; j_call: TRBJ2-7; v_call: TRBV6-6; d_call: TRBD1; cdr3_aa: CASSYSRDSYEQYF; cdr3_nt: TGTGCCAGCAGTTACTCCCGGGACAGCTACGAGCAGTACTTC
clone_size: few; j_call: TRBJ1-2; v_call: TRBV29-1; d_call: -; cdr3_aa: CSDAGEGGYTF; cdr3_nt: TGCAGCGACGCAGGGGAAGGAGGCTACACCTTC
clone_size: few; j_call: TRBJ2-7; v_call: TRBV6-5; d_call: -; cdr3_aa: CASSYSVQGAIDEQYF; cdr3_nt: TGTGCCAGCAGTTACTCTGTGCAGGGAGCTATCGACGAGCAGTACTTC
clone_size: -; j_call: TRBJ1-5; v_call: TRBV12-5; d_call: -; cdr3_aa: CASGLDGDSQHF; cdr3_nt: TGTGCTAGTGGTTTGGATGGGGATTCCCAGCATTTT
clone_size: -; j_call: TRBJ1-5; v_call: TRBV3-1; d_call: -; cdr3_aa: CASSQRGINQPQHF; cdr3_nt: TGTGCCAGCAGCCAACGAGGGATTAATCAGCCCCAGCATTTT
clone_size: -; j_call: TRBJ2-5; v_call: TRBV6-6; d_call: TRBD2; cdr3_aa: CASSYWRGEETQYF; cdr3_nt: TGTGCCAGCAGTTATTGGCGGGGGGAAGAGACCCAGTACTTC
clone_size: -; j_call: TRBJ2-3; v_call: TRBV29-1; d_call: -; cdr3_aa: CSVYIAPNLDTQYF; cdr3_nt: TGCAGCGTTTATATAGCCCCAAATTTGGATACGCAGTATTTT
clone_size: -; j_call: TRBJ2-3; v_call: TRBV10-2; d_call: -; cdr3_aa: CASSDRARGPDTQYF; cdr3_nt: TGCGCCAGCAGCGATAGAGCCCGGGGGCCAGATACGCAGTATTTT
clone_size: -; j_call: TRBJ2-7; v_call: TRBV29-1; d_call: TRBD1; cdr3_aa: CSVVSGGAEQYF; cdr3_nt: TGCAGCGTTGTCTCAGGGGGCGCAGAGCAGTACTTC
clone_size: few; j_call: TRBJ1-6; v_call: TRBV7-2; d_call: TRBD1; cdr3_aa: CASSLVGQDSPLHF; cdr3_nt: TGTGCCAGCAGCTTAGTAGGACAGGATTCACCCCTCCACTTT
clone_size: once; j_call: TRBJ2-2; v_call: TRBV9; d_call: -; cdr3_aa: CASSVGVEAPGELFF; cdr3_nt: TGTGCCAGCAGCGTAGGTGTAGAAGCGCCCGGGGAGCTGTTTTTT
clone_size: -; j_call: TRBJ2-1; v_call: TRBV7-8; d_call: TRBD2; cdr3_aa: CASEVPASGYVYNEQFF; cdr3_nt: TGTGCCAGCGAGGTCCCGGCTAGCGGATATGTCTACAATGAGCAGTTCTTC
clone_size: -; j_call: TRBJ1-2; v_call: TRBV6-2/TRBV6-3; d_call: -; cdr3_aa: CASSKDSDGYTF; cdr3_nt: TGTGCCAGCTCCAAAGACAGCGATGGCTACACCTTC
clone_size: -; j_call: TRBJ2-3; v_call: TRBV20-1; d_call: -; cdr3_aa: CSARVRSSRLDTQYF; cdr3_nt: TGCAGTGCTAGAGTTAGGTCTTCTAGGTTGGATACGCAGTATTTT
clone_size: -; j_call: TRBJ1-1; v_call: TRBV7-3; d_call: TRBD1; cdr3_aa: CASSSRTGAAVTEAFF; cdr3_nt: TGTGCCAGCAGCTCGCGGACAGGGGCGGCTGTAACTGAAGCTTTCTTT
clone_size: many; j_call: TRBJ2-5; v_call: TRBV5-1; d_call: TRBD2; cdr3_aa: CASSPGLAAQETQYF; cdr3_nt: TGCGCCAGCAGCCCGGGACTAGCGGCTCAAGAGACCCAGTACTTC
clone_size: -; j_call: TRBJ2-1; v_call: TRBV7-3; d_call: -; cdr3_aa: CASSLGNRNYNEQFF; cdr3_nt: TGCGCCAGCAGCTTAGGGAACCGGAACTACAATGAGCAGTTCTTC
clone_size: -; j_call: TRBJ2-1; v_call: TRBV20-1; d_call: TRBD2; cdr3_aa: CSAIRTSGGMGNEQFF; cdr3_nt: TGCAGTGCTATAAGGACTAGCGGGGGGATGGGAAATGAGCAGTTCTTC
clone_size: -; j_call: TRBJ1-2; v_call: TRBV3-1; d_call: -; cdr3_aa: CASSQDPGRGYGYTF; cdr3_nt: TGTGCCAGCAGCCAAGATCCCGGGCGCGGCTATGGCTACACCTTC
clone_size: -; j_call: TRBJ1-2; v_call: TRBV4-3; d_call: -; cdr3_aa: CASSQGRAGLDYGYTF; cdr3_nt: TGCGCCAGCAGCCAAGGTCGGGCAGGGTTGGACTATGGCTACACCTTC
clone_size: -; j_call: TRBJ2-7; v_call: TRBV4-3; d_call: -; cdr3_aa: CASSQLGGSSYEQYF; cdr3_nt: TGCGCCAGCAGCCAATTGGGCGGTTCTTCCTACGAGCAGTACTTC
clone_size: -; j_call: TRBJ2-7; v_call: TRBV10-3; d_call: TRBD1; cdr3_aa: CAISDRRGQGSSPTYEQYF; cdr3_nt: TGTGCCATCAGTGACAGGCGGGGACAGGGTTCGTCACCTACCTACGAGCAGTACTTC
clone_size: -; j_call: TRBJ2-1; v_call: TRBV18; d_call: TRBD1; cdr3_aa: CASSPQWTGNNEQFF; cdr3_nt: TGTGCCAGCTCACCACAATGGACAGGGAACAATGAGCAGTTCTTC
clone_size: -; j_call: TRBJ1-4; v_call: TRBV20-1; d_call: -; cdr3_aa: CSAKRTGRWDEKLFF; cdr3_nt: TGCAGTGCTAAAAGAACAGGGCGCTGGGATGAAAAACTGTTTTTT
clone_size: -; j_call: TRBJ2-5; v_call: TRBV3-1; d_call: -; cdr3_aa: CASRGSMRREETQYF; cdr3_nt: TGTGCCAGCAGGGGTTCCATGAGGCGGGAAGAGACCCAGTACTTC
clone_size: -; j_call: TRBJ2-7; v_call: TRBV11-2; d_call: TRBD2; cdr3_aa: CASSKTNSGGSEQYF; cdr3_nt: TGTGCCAGCAGCAAGACCAATAGCGGGGGAAGCGAGCAGTACTTC
clone_size: -; j_call: TRBJ2-7; v_call: TRBV11-2; d_call: TRBD1; cdr3_aa: CASSYGTGLGEQYF; cdr3_nt: TGTGCCAGCAGCTACGGGACAGGTCTTGGCGAGCAGTACTTC
clone_size: -; j_call: TRBJ1-6; v_call: TRBV15; d_call: -; cdr3_aa: CATSSLGNSPLHF; cdr3_nt: TGTGCCACCAGCAGCTTAGGGAATTCACCCCTCCACTTT
clone_size: few; j_call: TRBJ1-2; v_call: TRBV6-1; d_call: TRBD1; cdr3_aa: CASTRQGVDYGYTF; cdr3_nt: TGTGCCAGCACCAGACAGGGGGTAGACTATGGCTACACCTTC
clone_size: -; j_call: TRBJ2-5; v_call: TRBV15; d_call: -; cdr3_aa: CATQPGSNQETQYF; cdr3_nt: TGTGCCACCCAGCCGGGTAGTAACCAAGAGACCCAGTACTTC
clone_size: -; j_call: TRBJ1-1; v_call: TRBV5-4; d_call: TRBD1; cdr3_aa: CASSTGTGEITEAFF; cdr3_nt: TGTGCCAGCAGCACCGGGACAGGCGAGATCACTGAAGCTTTCTTT
clone_size: -; j_call: TRBJ2-3; v_call: TRBV20-1; d_call: TRBD2; cdr3_aa: CSASGGASRPTDTQYF; cdr3_nt: TGCAGTGCTAGCGGGGGGGCTTCGAGGCCAACAGATACGCAGTATTTT
clone_size: few; j_call: TRBJ1-2; v_call: TRBV6-2/TRBV6-3; d_call: -; cdr3_aa: CASARDIPFGYTF; cdr3_nt: TGTGCCAGCGCCCGGGACATTCCCTTTGGCTACACCTTC
clone_size: few; j_call: TRBJ2-5; v_call: TRBV15; d_call: -; cdr3_aa: CATSTPAWGRETQYF; cdr3_nt: TGTGCCACCAGCACTCCGGCCTGGGGGAGAGAGACCCAGTACTTC
clone_size: -; j_call: TRBJ1-2; v_call: TRBV5-1; d_call: TRBD1; cdr3_aa: CASSSGQGFYGYTF; cdr3_nt: TGCGCCAGCAGCTCGGGACAGGGGTTCTATGGCTACACCTTC
clone_size: -; j_call: TRBJ2-7; v_call: TRBV6-2/TRBV6-3; d_call: -; cdr3_aa: CAGRGTVDYEQYF; cdr3_nt: TGTGCCGGCAGGGGGACTGTCGACTACGAGCAGTACTTC
clone_size: -; j_call: TRBJ2-7; v_call: TRBV6-6; d_call: TRBD1; cdr3_aa: CASSYLMDRRNSYEQYF; cdr3_nt: TGTGCCAGCAGTTACCTGATGGACAGGCGAAACTCCTACGAGCAGTACTTC
clone_size: once; j_call: TRBJ2-7; v_call: TRBV6-2/TRBV6-3; d_call: -; cdr3_aa: CASSYPGDRYSYEQYF; cdr3_nt: TGTGCCAGCAGTTACCCAGGAGACAGATACTCCTACGAGCAGTACTTC
clone_size: many; j_call: TRBJ2-5; v_call: TRBV20-1; d_call: TRBD2; cdr3_aa: CSARDPLSGRGASETQYF; cdr3_nt: TGCAGTGCTAGAGATCCCCTTTCGGGGCGGGGGGCGTCAGAGACCCAGTACTTC
clone_size: -; j_call: TRBJ2-1; v_call: TRBV6-2/TRBV6-3; d_call: -; cdr3_aa: CASRLGRSEQFF; cdr3_nt: TGTGCCAGCCGACTCGGGAGAAGTGAGCAGTTCTTC
clone_size: -; j_call: TRBJ1-2; v_call: TRBV2; d_call: TRBD1; cdr3_aa: CASGQGVYYGYTF; cdr3_nt: TGTGCCAGCGGACAGGGAGTTTACTATGGCTACACCTTC
clone_size: -; j_call: TRBJ1-1; v_call: TRBV6-1; d_call: -; cdr3_aa: CASNLLDGNTEAFF; cdr3_nt: TGTGCCAGCAATCTCTTGGACGGGAACACTGAAGCTTTCTTT
clone_size: -; j_call: TRBJ2-3; v_call: TRBV7-2; d_call: TRBD1; cdr3_aa: CASSPRDSYLGTQYF; cdr3_nt: TGTGCCAGCAGCCCCCGGGACAGCTATCTCGGTACGCAGTATTTT
clone_size: -; j_call: TRBJ2-5; v_call: TRBV11-2; d_call: -; cdr3_aa: CASSAGWGRETQYF; cdr3_nt: TGTGCCAGCAGCGCAGGGTGGGGTAGGGAGACCCAGTACTTC
clone_size: -; j_call: TRBJ1-2; v_call: TRBV20-1; d_call: -; cdr3_aa: CSASGRTNYGYTF; cdr3_nt: TGCAGTGCTAGCGGGCGGACTAACTATGGCTACACCTTC
clone_size: few; j_call: TRBJ2-4; v_call: TRBV20-1; d_call: -; cdr3_aa: CSANRAGEQYF; cdr3_nt: TGCAGTGCTAACCGGGCTGGGGAGCAGTACTTC